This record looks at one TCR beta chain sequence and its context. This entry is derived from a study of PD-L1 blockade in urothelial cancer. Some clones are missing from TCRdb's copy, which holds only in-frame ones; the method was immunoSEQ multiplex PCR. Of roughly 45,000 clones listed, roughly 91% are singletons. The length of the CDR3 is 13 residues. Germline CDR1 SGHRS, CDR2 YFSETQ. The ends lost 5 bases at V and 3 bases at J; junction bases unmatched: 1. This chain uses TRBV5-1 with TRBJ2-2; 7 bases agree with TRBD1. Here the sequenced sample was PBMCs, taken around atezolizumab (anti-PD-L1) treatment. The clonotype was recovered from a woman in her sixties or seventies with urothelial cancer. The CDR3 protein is CASSDRDTGELFF. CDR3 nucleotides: TGCGCCAGCAGTGACAGGGACACCGGGGAGCTGTTTTTT.